The 22 T cell receptor beta chains below all came from one sample that was sequenced in a study of blood T cell repertoires in COVID-19. Only in-frame clones appear in the TCRdb table, and some are missing; sequencing was by immunoSEQ multiplex PCR. The table has 150,000 to 200,000 clones, around nine tenths seen once. The sequencing sample was made of peripheral blood. The receptors shown here come from a man between 65 and 85 years old with acute or convalescent COVID-19.

The V call is TRBV13, the J call TRBJ2-7; D unclear. Trimming took 2 bases from V and 2 from J, leaving 7 bases between them. The CDR3 extends over 13 amino acids. Germline V gene sequence: CDR1 PRHDT, CDR2 FYEKMQ (reference sequence). CDR3 bases: TGTGCCAGCAGCTTAAATTCTCCCTACGAGCAGTACTTC. This translates into CASSLNSPYEQYF.

The CDR3 protein is CASSVPQVVSNQPQHF. The CDR3 nucleotides are TGTGCCAGCAGCGTACCACAGGTAGTTAGCAATCAGCCCCAGCATTTT. The V gene is TRBV9, the J gene TRBJ1-5, with D perhaps TRBD1 (5 bases). CDR3 length: 16 amino acids. V shed 1 base and J shed 0 bases, with 11 bases lying between them. CDR1 is SGDLS, CDR2 YYNGEE, per germline.

V gene TRBV30 combines with J gene TRBJ1-3; the D gene is possibly TRBD1 (5 bases). This CDR3 has 12 amino acids. Germline loops: CDR1 GTSNPN, CDR2 SVGIG (reference sequence). The V end was cut by 1 base, the J end by 9 bases, with 10 bases between. The CDR3 DNA is TGTGCCTGGAGTGGACAGTTCAGCACCATATATTTT. Translating it yields CAWSGQFSTIYF. Drawing the rest from reference TRBV30 and TRBJ1-3, the complete variable domain is SQTIHQWPATLVQPVGSPLSLECTVEGTSNPNLYWYRQAAGRGLQLLFYSVGIGQISSEVPQNLSASRPQDRQFILSSKKLLLSDSGFYLCAWSGQFSTIYFGEGSWLTVV.

CDR3 DNA sequence: TGTGCCAGCAGCGGCTCAGGGTACTCTGGAAACACCATATATTTT. It translates to CASSGSGYSGNTIYF. This chain connects TRBV6-5 to TRBJ1-3; tentatively, D is TRBD1 (5 bases). CDR1 and CDR2 from the germline V gene are MNHEY and SVGAGI. This CDR3 has 15 residues. V was clipped by 6 bases and J by 0 bases, with 12 bases between them.

In this sample, this clone turned up once. The V and J genes are TRBV5-6 and TRBJ2-2; D is undetermined. Germline CDR1 SGHDT, CDR2 YYEEEE. The ends were cut back, 1 base at V and 8 bases at J, with 9 bases in the middle. This CDR3 contains 13 residues. The CDR3 sequence is CASSLNLEGELFF. The CDR3 region has the DNA TGTGCCAGCAGCTTGAATCTAGAGGGGGAGCTGTTTTTT.

The CDR3 loop is CASSTFTGAYEQYF. For the CDR3, the DNA is TGTGCCAGCAGCACCTTTACAGGGGCCTACGAGCAGTACTTC. The chain couples TRBV11-2 to TRBJ2-7; 7 nucleotides agree with TRBD1. Germline V lookup: CDR1 SGHAT, CDR2 FQNNGV. V lost 5 bases to trimming and J lost 2 bases; unmatched junction nucleotides: 6. The CDR3 is 14 amino acids.

This clone came up once. The V and J genes are TRBV5-1 and TRBJ1-4; possibly TRBD1 for D (5 bases). V was cut by 4 bases and J by 0 bases, with 10 bases left in between. The CDR3 is 15 residues long. Per germline, CDR1 SGHRS and CDR2 YFSETQ. DNA of the CDR3: TGCGCCAGCAGCAACGACAGAGCAACTAATGAAAAACTGTTTTTT. This encodes CASSNDRATNEKLFF.

The V call is TRBV4-1, the J call TRBJ2-7, with D perhaps matching TRBD1 (5 bases). Germline V CDR1 and CDR2: MGHRA, YSYEKL. Trimming took off 2 bases at V and 1 base at J, with 12 bases between the two ends. CDR3 length equals 15 residues. In nucleotides, the CDR3 is TGCGCCAGCAGCCAACCCCGACAGCTTTCCTACGAGCAGTACTTC. Its protein product is CASSQPRQLSYEQYF.

V and J are TRBV7-2 and TRBJ2-1, with D perhaps matching TRBD2 (6 bases). Germline loops: CDR1 SGHTA, CDR2 FQGNSA. V lost 2 bases and J 2 bases, leaving 13 bases between the germline ends. There are 16 residues in the CDR3. Here the CDR3 DNA reads TGTGCCAGCAGCTTATTGGGCGGGGCCCCCTACAATGAGCAGTTCTTC. Translating it yields CASSLLGGAPYNEQFF.

CDR3 DNA: TGCGCCAGCAGCGCCACAGGGTTTGAGACCCAGTACTTC. Protein product: CASSATGFETQYF. J is TRBJ2-5 and V is TRBV5-1; D possibly corresponds to TRBD1 (6 bases). CDR3 length: 13 residues. Trimming removed 4 bases at V and 5 bases at J, with 12 bases between. The germline V gene has CDR1 SGHRS and CDR2 YFSETQ.

The chain couples TRBV7-8 to TRBJ2-3; D is unresolved. Germline CDR1 reads SGHVS; CDR2 reads FQNEAQ. Trimming took 1 base from V and 0 from J, leaving 5 bases between them. CDR3 length equals 14 residues. In DNA form, the CDR3 reads TGTGCCAGCAGCTTAGTGCAGAGCACAGATACGCAGTATTTT. Translating it yields CASSLVQSTDTQYF.

This clone has a handful of counts. Other DNA sequences of this sample code for an identical CDR3. The CDR3 spells CASSLQGGQPQHF. The CDR3 region has the DNA TGCGCCAGCAGCCTCCAGGGTGGCCAGCCCCAGCATTTT. The chain employs TRBV5-1 and TRBJ1-5; tentative D call: TRBD1 (5 bases). There are 13 residues in the CDR3. The V end lost 4 bases, the J end lost 7 bases, and 12 bases lay between the germline ends. Germline loops: CDR1 SGHRS, CDR2 YFSETQ.

The V call is TRBV2, the J call TRBJ1-2, with TRBD1 matching over 7 bases. Trimming at V came to 6 bases and at J to 5 bases, leaving 6 bases not matched to a gene. Germline V lookup: CDR1 SNHLY, CDR2 FYNNEI. This CDR3 has 13 residues. The CDR3 sequence is CASREGQQYGYTF. In DNA, the CDR3 is TGTGCCAGCAGGGAGGGACAGCAGTATGGCTACACCTTC.

The CDR3 sequence: CASSYGLNTGELFF. DNA of the CDR3: TGTGCCAGCAGTTACGGACTAAACACCGGGGAGCTGTTTTTT. The V call is TRBV6-5, the J call TRBJ2-2, with a weak D call TRBD2 (6 bases). The CDR3 has 14 amino acids. The germline V and J ends were trimmed by 2 bases and 2 bases, with 6 bases remaining between them. Germline V gene sequence: CDR1 MNHEY, CDR2 SVGAGI.

The V and J genes are TRBV9 and TRBJ2-5; TRBD1 matches 9 bases. This CDR3 region has 15 residues. Germline V gene lookup returns CDR1 SGDLS and CDR2 YYNGEE. After removal of 4 bases from V and 5 bases from J, the junction contained 9 bases not matched to a gene. The CDR3 coding sequence is TGTGCCAGCAGCTACACCGGGACAGGGTCGGAGACCCAGTACTTC. This translates into CASSYTGTGSETQYF.

V and J are TRBV7-2 and TRBJ2-3; 15 bases align to TRBD2. The CDR3 contains 18 residues. The ends lost 5 bases at V and 5 bases at J; junction bases unmatched: 11. From germline, CDR1 is SGHTA and CDR2 FQGNSA. In nucleotides, the CDR3 is TGTGCCAGCAGCACCGGACTAGCGGGGGGGGATAGTAGAGATACGCAGTATTTT. Translation: CASSTGLAGGDSRDTQYF. The full variable domain, completed using reference TRBV7-2 and TRBJ2-3, is GAGVSQSPSNKVTEKGKDVELRCDPISGHTALYWYRQSLGQGLEFLIYFQGNSAPDKSGLPSDRFSAERTGGSVSTLTIQRTQQEDSAVYLCASSTGLAGGDSRDTQYFGPGTRLTVL.

The chain has TRBV5-4 and TRBJ1-2; D is ambiguous. This CDR3 region has 15 residues. Germline lookup yields CDR1 SGHNT and CDR2 YYREEE (reference sequence). Between the trimmed V and J ends, which lost 4 bases and 0 bases, there was a span of 13 bases. As DNA, the CDR3 is TGTGCCAGCAGCCCTGGGCCAGCCTCTAACTATGGCTACACCTTC. This gives the protein CASSPGPASNYGYTF.

The chain has TRBV9 and TRBJ2-3; TRBD2 matches at 10 bases. This CDR3 comprises 20 residues. The trim removed 0 bases at V and 1 base at J, leaving 14 bases unmatched. The germline V gene has CDR1 SGDLS and CDR2 YYNGEE. The CDR3: CASSVDPLFLAGGRTDTQYF. In DNA, the CDR3 is TGTGCCAGCAGCGTAGACCCTCTTTTTTTAGCGGGAGGCCGCACAGATACGCAGTATTTT.

With respect to this clone: Additional DNA sequences in this sample encode the identical CDR3. The rearrangement joins TRBV5-1 to TRBJ2-2; D is uncertain. The V gene's germline CDR1 is SGHRS and CDR2 YFSETQ. V was cut by 0 bases and J by 1 base, with 4 bases left in between. The CDR3 runs to 14 residues. The CDR3: CASSLGQNTGELFF. The CDR3 nucleotides read TGCGCCAGCAGCTTGGGACAGAACACCGGGGAGCTGTTTTTT.

The J gene is TRBJ2-1, the V gene TRBV6-6, with 9 bases matching TRBD2. The CDR3 length is 15 residues. V lost 5 bases, J lost 3 bases, and 5 bases stayed unmatched. From germline, CDR1 is MNHNY and CDR2 SVGAGI (reference sequence). This CDR3 is CASSVGTSRYNEQFF. The DNA for the CDR3 is TGTGCCAGCAGTGTCGGGACTAGCCGCTACAATGAGCAGTTCTTC.

The rearrangement links TRBV28 to TRBJ2-2; D might be TRBD2 (6 bases). Germline V gives CDR1 MDHEN, CDR2 SYDVKM. The CDR3 sequence is 12 residues long. The V end lost 3 bases, the J end lost 7 bases, and 6 bases lay between the germline ends. CDR3 in DNA: TGTGCCAGCAGTTTCGGGAGCGGGGAGCTGTTTTTT. This translates into CASSFGSGELFF. The variable domain in full, with the rest retrieved from reference TRBV28 and TRBJ2-2, is DVKVTQSSRYLVKRTGEKVFLECVQDMDHENMFWYRQDPGLGLRLIYFSYDVKMKEKGDIPEGYSVSREKKERFSLILESASTNQTSMYLCASSFGSGELFFGEGSRLTVL.

The gene calls are TRBV30 and TRBJ2-1, with TRBD2 matching 8 bases. The CDR3 extends over 14 amino acids. The germline gives CDR1 GTSNPN, CDR2 SVGIG (reference sequence). V was pared by 6 bases and J by 2 bases, with 6 bases of the junction left unmatched. CDR3 nucleotide sequence: TGTGCCTGCTCCGGGACTAGTCCCTACAATGAGCAGTTCTTC. Translation: CACSGTSPYNEQFF.